This T cell receptor beta chain comes out of a study of blood T cells in healthy people across ages. The second PCR ran roughly 6 to 11 cycles with a sample-barcoded 5' primer and J-beta primers. Via MiXCR, TCRdb re-called the 5' RACE reads, giving one row per CDR3 protein. Here the sample spans 600,000 or so distinct CDR3 sequences, approximately 30% being singletons. This clonotype was observed a single time. A minimum of 5.5 micrograms of total RNA was extracted per sample. Looked up from germline, CDR1 is SQVTM and CDR2 is ANQGSEA. This CDR3 has 13 amino acids. Trimming shortened V by 4 bases and J by 9 bases, and 16 bases separated the two germline ends.

This clonotype was obtained from a woman of 80 years or more in good health. The source material was blood. The chain uses TRBV29-1 and TRBJ2-1; D possibly corresponds to TRBD2 (6 bases). The CDR3 reads CSVAVTRGGEQFF. Here the CDR3 DNA reads TGCAGCGTTGCAGTGACTAGAGGCGGTGAGCAGTTCTTC.